Each of the 7 T cell receptor beta chains below was sequenced from the same sample in a study of T cells in Graves' hyperthyroidism and ophthalmopathy. Amplification of TCR beta CDR3 regions used RNA as the template. TCR CDR3 regions were first amplified by RT-PCR with HTBI primers. TCRdb re-analysed the multiplex PCR reads in MiXCR, keeping a single row per CDR3 protein. The sample has approximately 610,000 distinct CDR3 sequences; roughly 14% are singletons. The sequencing input was blood. All receptors derive from a woman aged 35 to 49 with Graves' ophthalmopathy.

V usage is TRBV5-1 and J usage is TRBJ2-4; D gene uncertain. The CDR3 spans 16 residues. V gave up 4 bases and J gave up 5 bases, with 19 bases separating them. CDR1 is SGHRS and CDR2 is YFSETQ in the germline V gene. The CDR3 region is CASSRTGPPNQNIQYF. CDR3 coding DNA: TGCGCCAGCAGCAGAACCGGGCCCCCGAACCAAAACATTCAGTACTTC.

There are many counts of this clonotype. The CDR3 sequence is CASSLDGPQGWKETQYF. DNA of the CDR3: TGTGCCAGCAGCTTAGATGGCCCACAGGGATGGAAAGAGACCCAGTACTTC. The chain joins TRBV11-3 to TRBJ2-5; D possibly corresponds to TRBD1 (6 bases). This CDR3 has 17 amino acids. V lost 0 bases to trimming and J lost 3 bases, with 17 bases between them. Germline CDR1 and CDR2: SGHNT and YENEEA.

There are many counts of this clonotype. V usage is TRBV12-5 and J usage is TRBJ2-7; 11 bases are shared with TRBD1. The CDR3 extends over 14 amino acids. The germline gives CDR1 LGHNT, CDR2 FRNRAP. V gave up 7 bases and J gave up 2 bases; unmatched junction bases: 4. The CDR3 DNA is TGTGCTAGTGTCCGGGGACAGGGGGCCTACGAGCAGTACTTC. As protein: CASVRGQGAYEQYF. Full variable domain (remainder filled in from reference TRBV12-5 and TRBJ2-7): DARVTQTPRHKVTEMGQEVTMRCQPILGHNTVFWYRQTMMQGLELLAYFRNRAPLDDSGMPKDRFSAEMPDATLATLKIQPSEPRDSAVYFCASVRGQGAYEQYFGPGTRLTVT.

This clonotype was seen at least ten times. The junction and the germline gene differ at one end; a read error may be behind it. This rearrangement joins TRBV7-2 to TRBJ1-5; 7 bases agree with TRBD1. In germline, CDR1 is SGHTA, CDR2 FQGNSA. The CDR3 spans 14 residues. The CDR3 nucleotides read TGTGCCAGCAGTTTAGGGGGCTTCAATCAGCCCCAGCATTTT. It is translated as CASSLGGFNQPQHF.

This clonotype appeared many times. V usage is TRBV28 and J usage is TRBJ1-1; TRBD1 matches 9 bases. Trimming cost V 2 bases and J 5 bases; bases outside gene matches: 9. There are 16 residues in the CDR3. Germline values: CDR1 MDHEN, CDR2 SYDVKM. CDR3 protein: CASSLLVDRGWTEAFF. CDR3 bases: TGTGCCAGCAGTTTACTCGTGGACAGGGGCTGGACTGAAGCTTTCTTT.

Ten or more counts support this clonotype. This rearrangement joins TRBV20-1 to TRBJ1-2; D is ambiguous. The CDR3 loop spans 10 amino acids. The germline V gene encodes CDR1 DFQATT and CDR2 SNEGSKA (reference sequence). The CDR3 DNA follows: TGCAGGCCCGGGCCGCCTGGCTACACCTTC. Its translation: CRPGPPGYTF.

This clonotype was detected a few times. This chain uses TRBV5-1 with TRBJ1-1; D gene unclear. Looked up from germline, CDR1 is SGHRS and CDR2 is YFSETQ. CDR3 length: 14 residues. V shed 0 bases and J shed 7 bases, with 13 bases lying between them. The CDR3 DNA reads as TGCGCCAGCAGCTTGGCCCACGGGGAGGGTGAAGCTTTCTTT. Translated, it gives CASSLAHGEGEAFF.